This entry concerns a single T cell receptor beta chain. Its antigen remains unknown. The V end was cut by 0 bases, the J end by 6 bases, with 14 bases between. The germline V gene encodes CDR1 WNHNN and CDR2 SYGVQD (reference sequence). This CDR3 has 16 amino acids. The sample comes from a study of graft-versus-host responses after intestinal transplantation. Findings and limits, study-wide: The marrow of recipients harbored GvH clones, and ileum or blood showed some of them first. Those patients showing graft-donor T cell macrochimerism displayed high graft-versus-host to host-versus-graft clonal ratios in allografts.

Assay: immunoSEQ multiplex PCR; the TCRdb copy retains only in-frame clones and omits some. In the table there are 90,000 to 95,000 clones, over 75% of which are singletons. The chain employs TRBV10-1 and TRBJ2-2, with unresolved D. This TCR was sampled from a human donor who received an intestinal transplant. Source: unstimulated CD8+ T cells sorted from spleen or lymph node cells, taken before intestinal transplant. The CDR3 DNA sequence: TGCGCCAGCAGTGAGTCGCCCTGGCGCCGGGCCGGGGAGCTGTTTTTT. Protein: CASSESPWRRAGELFF.